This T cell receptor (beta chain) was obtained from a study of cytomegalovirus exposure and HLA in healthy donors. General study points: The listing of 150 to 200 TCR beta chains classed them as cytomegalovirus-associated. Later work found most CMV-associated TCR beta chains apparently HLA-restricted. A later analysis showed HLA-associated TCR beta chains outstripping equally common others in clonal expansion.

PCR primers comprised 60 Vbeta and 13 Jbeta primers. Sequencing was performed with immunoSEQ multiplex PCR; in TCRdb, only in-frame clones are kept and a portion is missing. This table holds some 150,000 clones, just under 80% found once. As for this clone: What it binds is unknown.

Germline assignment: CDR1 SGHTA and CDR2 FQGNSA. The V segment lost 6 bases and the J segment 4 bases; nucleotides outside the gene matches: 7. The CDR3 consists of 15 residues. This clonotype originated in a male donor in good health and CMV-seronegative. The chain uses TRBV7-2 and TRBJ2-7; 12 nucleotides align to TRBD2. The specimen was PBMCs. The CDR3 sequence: CASSQTSGGGYEQYF. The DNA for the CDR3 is TGTGCCAGCAGTCAGACTAGCGGGGGAGGTTACGAGCAGTACTTC.